This TCR beta chain was sequenced during a study of identical twins (dated by TCRdb to between 2015 and 2016). Describing the broader study: To test whether fetal clonotypes persist, this study deep-sequenced TCR alpha and beta repertoires from monozygotic twins, from unrelated adults of various ages, and from cord blood. To rule out contamination, the twin experiments were replicated at different times with different library preparation protocols.

Broader findings and caveats from the paper: Compared with coincidental sharing between unrelated individuals, an excess of low generation-probability sequences was observed among out-of-frame TCR alpha sequences shared between twins. In monozygotic twins, out-of-frame TCR alpha sharing was systematically underestimated by recombination models, although the models agreed with sharing between unrelated individuals. Abundant cord blood beta clonotypes had fewer insertions, young adult naive repertoires showed a similar but weaker trend, and memory repertoires showed no such trend. The excess sharing between twins in beta out-of-frame sequences was weaker because fewer shared sequences reduced the signal-to-noise ratio. Zero-insertion analyses could be partly confounded by invariant T cells such as MAIT and iNKT, although diverse VJ usage argued against such confounding for most clonotypes. Because the same donors could not be followed over many years, the conclusions depended on cross-sectional statistical analysis.

Every donor in the study was a healthy Caucasian. Miltenyi CD45RO+ enrichment and human naive T-cell isolation kits were used to isolate memory (CD45RO+) and naive T cells from PBMC. The library was prepared using 5' RACE. The listed sequencing device is Illumina HiSeq 2000. A universal primer binding site was introduced by template switching, and a unique molecular identifier was present in the final cDNA, enabling accurate counting of TCR cDNA molecules. Specific primers in the conserved constant-segment region were used to synthesize first-strand cDNA for TCR alpha and beta chains. Each cDNA library was double barcoded, with a SMART-Mk sample barcode plus Illumina barcodes, to control for contamination. TruSeq adapter sequences along with Illumina sample barcodes were introduced in two successive PCR steps. The Illumina HiSeq platform was used with custom primers to sequence TCR alpha and beta cDNA libraries. In the source study's methods: Unique molecular identifiers were extracted from raw reads with MiGEC, and CDR3 positions were determined with MiXCR. Recombination models were inferred per individual with the repgenHMM and IGoR tools using an EM algorithm. Shared clonotype analysis was performed with the tcR package in R, normalizing sharing by the product of cloneset sizes. To study raw recombination free of thymic and clonal selection effects, out-of-frame nonproductive sequences were analyzed. TCRdb reanalyzed the raw reads on its own, using fastp at Q25 for trimming and MiXCR for clone calling, and kept in-frame beta chains. Records with the same CDR3 protein are collapsed into one entry carrying the most frequent genes and DNA. TCRdb's processing, not the authors' own work, is the source of the V and J calls. The table for this sample lists around 230,000 distinct CDR3 sequences; less than 9.5% of them were counted only once. Jointly, the top ten make up approximately 5.1% of the sample.

In this sample, this clonotype turned up many times. Its target antigen remains unknown. Base qualities are not recorded, but no much larger clone differs from it by a single base. Based on the germline V gene (reference sequence), the CDR1 and CDR2 sequences are SGHKS and YYEKEE. At the junction V is shortened by 4 bases and J by 16 bases; bases outside the gene matches: 8. There are 11 amino acids in the CDR3, from cysteine to phenylalanine inclusive. This entry keeps only the CDR3 DNA: 33 bases, framed from base 1. This clonotype was obtained from a woman under 30 in good health. Recombination joined TRBV5-5 with TRBJ1-3, with TRBD1 matching 7 junction bases. Material for sequencing was memory (CD45RO+) T cells sorted from blood. Explained via the paper, the cell subset or site label denotes: CD45RO+ enriched T cells. The CDR3 reads as follows: CASSTAGTEYF. The sequenced DNA is TGTGCCAGCAGCACGGCCGGGACAGAGTATTTT.